This T cell receptor beta chain emerged from a study of T-cell memory formation after mild COVID-19. Whole-study findings and limits: Researchers report contracting CD4+ clones mostly in CM and EM, with CD8+ clones in EMRA.

Worth noting for this clonotype: The antigen is undetermined.

Germline values: CDR1 SGHVS, CDR2 FQNEAQ. The CDR3 length is 16 residues. V was pared by 4 bases and J by 4 bases, with 17 bases between. Employing constant-segment primers, 5'RACE generated TCR alpha and TCR beta cDNA libraries bearing sample barcodes and UMIs. TCRdb reanalysed the 5' RACE reads using MiXCR and keeps one entry per CDR3 protein. The table shows fewer than 350,000 distinct CDR3 sequences, with roughly 15% occurring only once. The sequencing input was PBMCs or a T cell subset sorted from them (not recorded which). The sequence came from a man in his late teens or twenties who had mild COVID-19 (a few samples of this study predate the infection). Cell type and time point are not known. This chain uses TRBV7-8 with TRBJ1-5; D not resolved. The CDR3 DNA reads as TGTGCCAGCAGCTCCCGGAGGTACGGACCGAATCAGCCCCAGCATTTT. This encodes CASSSRRYGPNQPQHF.